These T cell receptor beta chains were read from a single sample in a study of primary melanoma T cells and metastatic recurrence. Method: immunoSEQ multiplex PCR; TCRdb's copy keeps in-frame clones and lacks some. The sample holds roughly 650 clones, around 79% seen once. Sequencing was carried out using melanoma tumor tissue. The source is a human donor with melanoma. The CDR3 runs from the conserved cysteine through the conserved F or W. A D gene is named only where the DNA matches it firmly. Size tells how often a clone was seen (once, few, many) or the class of an expanded clone, and some rows leave it out.

CDR3 length | D gene | J gene | V gene | clone size | CDR3 DNA | CDR3 protein
15 | NA | TRBJ1-1 | TRBV28 | NA | TGTGCCAGCAGTTTATCAAGGGGTCCAAACACTGAAGCTTTCTTT | CASSLSRGPNTEAFF
15 | TRBD2 | TRBJ2-1 | TRBV5-1 | NA | TGCGCCAGCAGAGGGCCGGGACTAACTCCCTATGAGCAGTTCTTC | CASRGPGLTPYEQFF
13 | NA | TRBJ1-1 | TRBV12-5 | NA | TGTGCTAGTGGCCCAGGGGCGACCACTGAAGCTTTCTTT | CASGPGATTEAFF
14 | NA | TRBJ1-2 | TRBV11-3 | NA | TGTGCCAGCACCATAGGACCCAGGGAGGCTGGCTACACCTTC | CASTIGPREAGYTF
16 | TRBD1 | TRBJ2-7 | TRBV18 | NA | TGTGCCAGCTCACCAACCCGGGGACAGGGTAGACTAGAGCAGTACTTC | CASSPTRGQGRLEQYF
14 | NA | TRBJ2-3 | TRBV19 | NA | TGTGCCAGTAGTATAGATCAGGGAACAGATACGCAGTATTTT | CASSIDQGTDTQYF
14 | TRBD1 | TRBJ1-3 | TRBV10-2 | NA | TGCGCCAGCAGAGACAGGGGGAGTTGGAACACCATATATTTT | CASRDRGSWNTIYF
14 | NA | TRBJ1-5 | TRBV5-1 | NA | TGCGCCAGCAGCCCTGCGGGTTTCGGTCAGCCCCAGCATTTT | CASSPAGFGQPQHF
15 | NA | TRBJ2-1 | TRBV6-8 | NA | TGTGCCAGCAGTTTCTCGGGGCAGGCCCGGCCTGAGCAGTTCTTC | CASSFSGQARPEQFF
12 | NA | TRBJ2-7 | TRBV30 | NA | TGTGCCTGGAGCTACCAGAGAGAAGAGCAGTACTTC | CAWSYQREEQYF
13 | NA | TRBJ1-2 | TRBV6-8 | NA | TGTGCCAGCAGTCCACAACGGGCGAATGGCTACACCTTC | CASSPQRANGYTF
15 | TRBD1 | TRBJ2-2 | TRBV5-1 | NA | TGCGCCAGCAGCTCCAGGGGGCCCGACACCGGGGAGCTGTTTTTT | CASSSRGPDTGELFF
14 | NA | TRBJ1-3 | TRBV30 | NA | TGTGCCTGGATGAGCAGAGCCTCTGGAAACACCATATATTTT | CAWMSRASGNTIYF
14 | NA | TRBJ2-2 | TRBV11-3 | NA | TGTGCCAGCAGCTTGGGCGGAAACACCGGGGAGCTGTTTTTT | CASSLGGNTGELFF
18 | TRBD2 | TRBJ2-3 | TRBV6-8 | once | TGTGCCAGCAGTTTTTTCTCACGGGCTAGCGGAAGCACAGATACGCAGTATTTT | CASSFFSRASGSTDTQYF
15 | NA | TRBJ1-4 | TRBV11-3 | NA | TGTGCCAGCAGCTTATCGGGCAGGGAAGGTGAAAAACTGTTTTTT | CASSLSGREGEKLFF
14 | NA | TRBJ2-7 | TRBV19 | NA | TGTGCCAGTAGTAGAGAGGGGCCTTTCCACGAGCAGTACTTC | CASSREGPFHEQYF
14 | TRBD1 | TRBJ1-1 | TRBV19 | NA | TGTGCCAGTAGGACGACAGGGTTGAACACTGAAGCTTTCTTT | CASRTTGLNTEAFF
13 | NA | TRBJ2-1 | TRBV6-7 | NA | TGTGCCAGCAGTTACGGGCGGTACAATGAGCAGTTCTTC | CASSYGRYNEQFF
17 | TRBD1 | TRBJ1-2 | TRBV19 | NA | TGTGCCAGTAGTATAGACCATCAAACAGGGGGCGGATATGGCTACACCTTC | CASSIDHQTGGGYGYTF
12 | TRBD1 | TRBJ1-2 | TRBV28 | NA | TGTGGGGCGGGGGACAGGGTGAATGGCTACACCTTC | CGAGDRVNGYTF
15 | TRBD1 | TRBJ1-1 | TRBV28 | NA | TGTGCCAGCAGCACTCCAGGACAGGGGAACACTGAAGCTTTCTTT | CASSTPGQGNTEAFF
14 | NA | TRBJ2-1 | TRBV6-4 | NA | TGTGCCAGCAGCACACCCGGCCTTTACAATGAGCAGTTCTTC | CASSTPGLYNEQFF
17 | NA | TRBJ1-2 | TRBV19 | NA | TGTGCCAGTAGTAGTGGGCGAGGTCAGGGAGGCCTCTATGGCTACACCTTC | CASSSGRGQGGLYGYTF
17 | NA | TRBJ2-1 | TRBV1 | NA | TGCGCCAGCAGCCAAGAAGCTGGCGGGTCAATTTACAATGAGCAGTTCTTC | CASSQEAGGSIYNEQFF
19 | TRBD1 | TRBJ2-3 | TRBV5-1 | NA | TGCGCCAGCAGCGTGCCCTCACAGGGGGGTCAAACTAGCACAGATACGCAGTATTTT | CASSVPSQGGQTSTDTQYF
14 | NA | TRBJ1-2 | TRBV19 | NA | TGTGCCAGTAGTATAGATAGGTTTTCCTATGGCTACACCTTC | CASSIDRFSYGYTF
13 | TRBD1 | TRBJ1-1 | TRBV29-1 | NA | TGCAGCGTCCACCTAGGACAGGGCACTGAAGCTTTCTTT | CSVHLGQGTEAFF
14 | TRBD1 | TRBJ2-3 | TRBV6-8 | NA | TGTGCCAGCAGTGAGCAGGGGGCCACAGATACGCAGTATTTT | CASSEQGATDTQYF
15 | NA | TRBJ2-2 | TRBV5-1 | few | TGCGCCAGCAGCTTGGCCACAGCCAACACCGGGGAGCTGTTTTTT | CASSLATANTGELFF
17 | NA | TRBJ2-5 | TRBV5-1 | NA | TGCGCCAGCAGCTTTGGTAAGGGCCTCAACACGCAAGAGACCCAGTACTTC | CASSFGKGLNTQETQYF
15 | TRBD2 | TRBJ2-5 | TRBV11-3 | large | TGTGCCAGCAGCTTAGTTCTAGCGGGGGAAGAGACCCAGTACTTC | CASSLVLAGEETQYF
14 | NA | TRBJ1-3 | TRBV7-1 | NA | TGTGCCAGCAGCTTACACGTGGCTGGAAACACCATATATTTT | CASSLHVAGNTIYF
13 | NA | TRBJ1-5 | TRBV4-1 | NA | TGCGCCAGCAGCCAAGATCGGAATCAGCCCCAGCATTTT | CASSQDRNQPQHF
16 | NA | TRBJ1-1 | TRBV14 | NA | TGTGCCAGCAGCCAAGATCGCTTTTTGGTTGGGCAGGAAGCTTTCTTT | CASSQDRFLVGQEAFF
19 | TRBD2 | TRBJ2-1 | TRBV29-1 | NA | TGCAGCGTTGGACGGCGGGGGCTAGCGGGGAGGAGCTCCTACAATGAGCAGTTCTTC | CSVGRRGLAGRSSYNEQFF
14 | NA | TRBJ1-4 | TRBV6-8 | NA | TGTGCCAGCCGCGTCACCGTAGCTAATGAAAAACTGTTTTTT | CASRVTVANEKLFF
12 | NA | TRBJ2-5 | TRBV28 | NA | TGTGCCAGCAGTTTAGGGAGAAAGACCCAGTACTTC | CASSLGRKTQYF
15 | NA | TRBJ2-2 | TRBV6-8 | few | TGTGCCAGCAGTCCCCCCGTAGCGATTACCGGGGAGCTGTTTTTT | CASSPPVAITGELFF
15 | TRBD2 | TRBJ2-2 | TRBV19 | NA | TGTGCCAGTAGTTCTAGCGGGAGATCGGCCGGGGAGCTGTTTTTT | CASSSSGRSAGELFF
14 | NA | TRBJ1-1 | TRBV19 | NA | TGTGCCAGTAGTATAGATTTGGGTTTGGGCGAAGCTTTCTTT | CASSIDLGLGEAFF
14 | TRBD1 | TRBJ1-1 | TRBV19 | NA | TGTGCCAGTAGTGGGGACAGTCGGCCCACTGAAGCTTTCTTT | CASSGDSRPTEAFF